This T cell receptor beta chain appears in the sequencing data of a study of T cell changes during pregnancy in multiple sclerosis (dated by TCRdb to between 2018 and 2020). Background for the entire study: The study looked at changes in the T cell repertoire across pregnancy in women with multiple sclerosis.

The germline V gene provides CDR1 LGHNA and CDR2 YSLEER. V is reduced by 4 bases and J by 0 bases, leaving a spacing of 18 bases between them. CDR3 length: 17 amino acids, cysteine to phenylalanine. Just CDR3 DNA is preserved here, 51 bases in frame from base 1. As concerns this clone: Its antigen specificity is not known. Within one base of it there is no much larger clone, and no base qualities were kept.

Receptors were amplified or captured by the immunoSEQ multiplex PCR assay. The clones in this table, taken by TCRdb from immuneACCESS, are in-frame only. Not every clone is retained; where verified, under half of the shortfall comes from an unresolved V gene, and the cause of the rest is unknown. This sample comprises 60,000 to 70,000 clones, roughly 90% of them detected only once. The ten largest clones add up to approximately 1.5% of the sample. The material sequenced was peripheral blood, taken in the second trimester of pregnancy. The chain employs TRBV4-3 and TRBJ1-2; tentative D gene TRBD1, with 5 bases matching. This clonotype originated in a female donor with multiple sclerosis, enrolled in a pregnancy study. For the CDR3, the sequence is CASSPKVGGIANYGYTF. The DNA sequence follows: TGCGCCAGCAGCCCCAAGGTTGGGGGGATCGCTAACTATGGCTACACCTTC.